This T cell receptor beta chain was captured in a study of cytomegalovirus exposure and HLA in healthy donors. General study results and limits: The study reported that TCR beta sequences accurately predicted HLA-A and HLA-B alleles in most subjects.

As to this clone: Its specificity is unknown. The junction shows a germline mismatch at one end, possibly a read error.

Germline values: CDR1 SEHNR, CDR2 FQNEAQ (reference sequence). The CDR3 sequence is 12 residues long. Primers for the PCR totalled 60 Vbeta and 13 Jbeta. The repertoire was sequenced with immunoSEQ multiplex PCR; TCRdb's copy has only in-frame clones and lacks some. Here the sample spans some 160,000 clones, approximately 84% being singletons. This TCR derives from a male donor in good health and CMV-seropositive. Material: PBMCs. This chain links TRBV7-9 with TRBJ2-7, with unresolved D. The CDR3 coding sequence is TGTTCCAGCAGCCCTATGGCCTACGAGCAGTACTTC. It encodes CSSSPMAYEQYF.